This TCR beta chain comes out of a study of cytomegalovirus exposure and HLA in healthy donors. Points from the study as a whole: Overall, approximately 150 TCR beta chains were annotated as cytomegalovirus-associated. High sensitivity and specificity were reportedly achieved when the classifier diagnosed cytomegalovirus status. Subsequent analysis of the roughly 120 validation repertoires found a tendency for first-cohort TCR clusters to co-occur.

About this clone: As yet, its antigen is unknown.

Here immunoSEQ multiplex PCR was the method, and the copy in TCRdb shows in-frame clones only, minus some. The repertoire holds some 120,000 clones, with around 92% as singletons. The CDR3 extends over 15 amino acids. Germline CDR1 reads SGHDN; CDR2 reads FVKESK. Trimming cost V 3 bases and J 7 bases; bases outside gene matches: 9. J is TRBJ2-7 and V is TRBV14, with 10 positions matching TRBD2. The receptor comes from a man aged 30-40 years in good health and CMV-seronegative. The source material was PBMCs. As DNA, the CDR3 is TGTGCCAGCAGCCAGGGACTAGCGCGAACGGTTGAGCAGTACTTC. Its translation is CASSQGLARTVEQYF.